This TCR beta chain was identified in a study of blood T cell repertoires in COVID-19. Study-wide context: COVID-19 samples from acute and convalescent phases originated in the United States, Italy and Spain. Sources were T cells, B-cell-depleted T cells, or PBMCs; the material itself was cDNA or gDNA.

V shed 5 bases, J shed 7 bases, and the junction held 5 bases outside the gene matches. Germline lookup yields CDR1 PRHDT and CDR2 FYEKMQ (reference sequence). The CDR3 loop spans 14 amino acids. This clone was detected only a few times. The participants were between about 18 and 90 years old and came from 24 US areas. The study assigned cohorts using participant-reported clinical history. Sequencing used immunoSEQ multiplex PCR; TCRdb keeps in-frame clones, though not all of them. The sample lists a few hundred thousand clones; around 84% were seen once. This sequence was found in a man aged 35 to 55 who had recovered from COVID-19. Specimen: PBMCs or T cells enriched from blood (not recorded which). The genes are TRBV13 and TRBJ2-1, with 10 bases lining up with TRBD2. CDR3 residues: CASSPLAGENEQFF. In DNA, the CDR3 is TGTGCCAGCAGCCCTCTAGCGGGAGAGAATGAGCAGTTCTTC.